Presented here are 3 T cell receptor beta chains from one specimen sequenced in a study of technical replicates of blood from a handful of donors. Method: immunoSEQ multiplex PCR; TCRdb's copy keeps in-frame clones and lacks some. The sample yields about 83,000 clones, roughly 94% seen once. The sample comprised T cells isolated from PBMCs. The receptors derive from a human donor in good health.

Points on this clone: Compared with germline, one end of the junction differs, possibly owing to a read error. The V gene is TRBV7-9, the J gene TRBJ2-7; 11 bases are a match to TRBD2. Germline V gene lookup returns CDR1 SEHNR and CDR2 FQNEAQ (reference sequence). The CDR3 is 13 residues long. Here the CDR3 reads CASRLAGGSEQYF. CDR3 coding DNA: TGTGCCAGCAGATTAGCGGGAGGGAGTGAGCAGTACTTC. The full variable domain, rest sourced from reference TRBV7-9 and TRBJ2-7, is DTGVSQNPRHKITKRGQNVTFRCDPISEHNRLYWYRQTLGQGPEFLTYFQNEAQLEKSRLLSDRFSAERPKGSFSTLEIQRTEQGDSAMYLCASRLAGGSEQYFGPGTRLTVT.

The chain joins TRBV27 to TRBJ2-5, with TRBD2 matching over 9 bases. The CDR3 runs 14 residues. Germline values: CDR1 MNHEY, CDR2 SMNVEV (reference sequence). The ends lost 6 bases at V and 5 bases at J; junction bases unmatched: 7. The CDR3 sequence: CASSPSGGLETQYF. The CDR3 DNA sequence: TGTGCCAGCAGCCCCAGCGGGGGGTTGGAGACCCAGTACTTC.

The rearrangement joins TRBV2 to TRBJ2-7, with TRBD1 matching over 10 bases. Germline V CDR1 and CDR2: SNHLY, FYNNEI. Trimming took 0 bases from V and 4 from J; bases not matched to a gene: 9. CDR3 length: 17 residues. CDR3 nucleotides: TGTGCCAGCAGTGAAGCGGGGAGGAGGACAGGGGGATACGAGCAGTACTTC. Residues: CASSEAGRRTGGYEQYF.